This T cell receptor beta chain was sequenced in a study of cytomegalovirus exposure and HLA in healthy donors. On the study more broadly: Roughly 80 million unique TCRs from HLA-typed donors were held in an early data release. Across 350 to 500 genotyped donors, more than 75% landed in the Caucasian-associated ancestry cluster. General observations from the study: When analyzed later, a missense DCLRE1C variant was found to be linked to TCR beta V- and J-gene trimming.

Of note for this clone: Its antigen is not known.

The primer mix had 60 Vbeta and 13 Jbeta primers. Generated by immunoSEQ multiplex PCR, the TCRdb table keeps only in-frame clones and is missing some. This repertoire shows fewer than 200,000 clones, 84% found once; its top ten account for under 1.1%. Donors consisted of healthy bone marrow donors. This receptor was taken from a man younger than 45 in good health and CMV-seronegative. Sequenced: PBMCs.

The CDR3 protein is CSVEVQALNTEAFF. The DNA for the CDR3 is TGCAGCGTTGAAGTGCAGGCCCTGAACACTGAAGCTTTCTTT. The rearrangement joins TRBV29-1 to TRBJ1-1; D is unclear. Germline CDR1 and CDR2: SQVTM and ANQGSEA. The CDR3 consists of 14 residues. V was pared by 1 base and J by 0 bases, with 9 bases between.